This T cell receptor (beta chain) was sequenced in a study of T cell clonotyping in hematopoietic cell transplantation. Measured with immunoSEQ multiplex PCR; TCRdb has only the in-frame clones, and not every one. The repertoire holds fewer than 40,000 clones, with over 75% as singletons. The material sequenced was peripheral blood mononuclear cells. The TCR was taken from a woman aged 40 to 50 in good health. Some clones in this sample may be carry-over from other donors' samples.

CDR3 loop: CAISESKGGGGQETQYF. CDR3 bases: TGTGCCATCAGTGAGTCGAAGGGCGGTGGTGGGCAAGAGACCCAGTACTTC. The V gene is TRBV10-3, the J gene TRBJ2-5; D call uncertain. Between the trimmed V and J ends, which lost 0 bases and 2 bases, there was a span of 16 bases. Per the germline V gene, CDR1 is ENHRY and CDR2 is SYGVKD. The CDR3 length is 17 residues.